This T cell receptor (beta chain) emerged from a study of shared clonotypes between healthy human individuals. This CDR3 is built from 14 residues. Germline assignment: CDR1 MNHEY and CDR2 SMNVEV (reference sequence). V was clipped by 6 bases and J by 7 bases, with 18 bases between them. CD8 cells classed as naive were CD45RO-negative and positively selected for CCR7, excluding terminally differentiated effector memory CD45RA+ cells. Measured with immunoSEQ multiplex PCR; TCRdb has only the in-frame clones, and not every one. The table has more than 2 million clones, about 95% seen once. The sequence came from a man between 18 and 35 years old in good health. The chain carries TRBV27 and TRBJ1-2, with D possibly matching TRBD1 (6 bases). The sequenced material came from naive CD8+ T cells sorted from blood. CDR3 loop: CASRSAGHLLGYTF. Written as DNA, the CDR3 is TGTGCCAGCAGATCTGCGGGACACCTACTTGGCTACACCTTC.